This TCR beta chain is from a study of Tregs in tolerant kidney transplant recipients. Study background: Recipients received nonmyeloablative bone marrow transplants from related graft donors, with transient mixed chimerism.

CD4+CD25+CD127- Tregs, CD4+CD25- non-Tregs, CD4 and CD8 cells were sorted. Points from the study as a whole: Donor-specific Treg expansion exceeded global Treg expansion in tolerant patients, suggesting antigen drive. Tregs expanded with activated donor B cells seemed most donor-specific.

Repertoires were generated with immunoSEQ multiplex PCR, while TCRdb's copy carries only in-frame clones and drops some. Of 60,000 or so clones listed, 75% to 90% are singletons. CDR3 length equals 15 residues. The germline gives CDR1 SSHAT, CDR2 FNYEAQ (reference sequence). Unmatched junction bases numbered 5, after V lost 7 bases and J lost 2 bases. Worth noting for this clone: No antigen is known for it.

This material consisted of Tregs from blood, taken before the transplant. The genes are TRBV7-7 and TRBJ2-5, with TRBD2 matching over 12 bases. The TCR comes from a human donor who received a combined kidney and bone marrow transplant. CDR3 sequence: CASTATSGGQETQYF. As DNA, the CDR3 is TGTGCCAGCACCGCGACTAGCGGGGGACAAGAGACCCAGTACTTC.